This T cell receptor (beta chain) was observed in a study of shared clonotypes between healthy human individuals. Study-level points and caveats: Rarefaction exposed incomplete sorted-subset sequencing despite large depth. Researchers sampled only blood; tissue repertoires likely differ.

The CDR3 has 15 amino acids. V gave up 0 bases and J gave up 4 bases, with 9 bases separating them. CDR1 is SGHTA and CDR2 is FQGTGA in the germline V gene. This table comes from immunoSEQ multiplex PCR, and its TCRdb copy is limited to in-frame clones, with some not included. Among around 690,000 clones listed, 90% were seen once. Comment on this clone: Its specificity is unknown.

The V gene is TRBV7-3, the J gene TRBJ2-2; possibly TRBD2 for D (6 bases). Sequencing used memory CD8+ T cells from PBMCs. Described subset: CD45RO+ cells pooled with CCR7-negative TemRA cells. The receptor comes from a man aged 18-30 years in good health. Some clones in this sample may be carry-over from other donors' samples. CDR3 residues: CASSLTGAGTGELFF. The CDR3 coding sequence is TGTGCCAGCAGCTTAACGGGAGCGGGCACCGGGGAGCTGTTTTTT. Together with reference TRBV7-3 and TRBJ2-2, the CDR3 gives the full variable domain: GAGVSQTPSNKVTEKGKYVELRCDPISGHTALYWYRQSLGQGPEFLIYFQGTGAADDSGLPNDRFFAVRPEGSVSTLKIQRTERGDSAVYLCASSLTGAGTGELFFGEGSRLTVL.